This note documents a single TCR beta chain sequence. It lacks a known antigen. Per-base quality was not reported, and no clone a single base away is much larger than it. TCRbeta CDR3 regions were amplified from genomic DNA by means of the immunoSEQ Assay, a bias-controlled multiplex PCR. The study's own analysis went as follows. The number of nucleated cells in each sample was estimated from the amplification of reference gene primers within the assay. To quantify the absolute abundance of each unique TCRbeta CDR3 rearrangement, sequence reads were collapsed and filtered. For each sample, productive Simpson clonality was calculated as the square root of Simpson's diversity index over productive rearrangements. TCRdb re-hosts the immuneACCESS table, in-frame sequences only. Its copies lack some clones; in the studies checked, an unresolved V gene accounts for under half of them, and the cause for the rest is not known. The V and J calls and clone size were taken over from that table, and D and trimming were inferred from the DNA. Across this sample there are about 92,000 clones, with 70% to 85% seen only once. The leading ten clones occupy 20% to 25% of the sample.

These data originate in a study of blood T cell repertoires in COVID-19 (TCRdb year 2020). General notes on the study: Collaborator samples came from the United States, Italy and Spain and covered acute and convalescent phases of COVID-19. Subjects who had been exposed to COVID-19, were actively infected with it, or had recovered from it provided the deeply sampled blood TCRbeta repertoires that made up the dataset. The sample metadata nearly always contained a de-identified subject ID, COVID-19 status, age in years and sex. The repertoires were made available in a free public database intended to serve as a resource for research on the immune response to SARS-CoV-2. The prospective study material was composed of cDNA or gDNA derived from T cells, B-cell-depleted T cells, or PBMCs. The samples were drawn from the first 160 participants of the ongoing ImmuneRACE study and from more than 1,000 subjects provided by 6 global collaborators. HLA class I and class II types, where available, came from metadata supplied by the sample provider rather than from assay-based typing. The research as a whole found: Clinical and demographic metadata were provided uncurated, with the amount varying by source and participant.

Clipping removes 4 bases from V and 5 bases from J, with 8 as the unmatched junction base count. The germline V gene (reference sequence) yields SGHNT for CDR1 and YYREEE for CDR2. The CDR3, cysteine through phenylalanine, is 14 amino acids long. Of all the DNA, just the CDR3 is kept, 42 bases in frame from base 1. Collaborating institutions collected whole blood in K2EDTA tubes following their own protocols. For TCRbeta analysis, collaborator samples were shipped as frozen whole blood, as isolated PBMCs, or as DNA extracted from either sample type. Sequences were obtained from peripheral blood. The TCR was taken from a woman aged 60-75 years in a cohort sampled during active or convalescent COVID-19. This chain joins TRBV5-4 to TRBJ2-5; the central 7 bases match TRBD1. The sequence in DNA is TGTGCCAGCAGCCTAAGACAGGGATGGGAGACCCAGTACTTC. It encodes CASSLRQGWETQYF.